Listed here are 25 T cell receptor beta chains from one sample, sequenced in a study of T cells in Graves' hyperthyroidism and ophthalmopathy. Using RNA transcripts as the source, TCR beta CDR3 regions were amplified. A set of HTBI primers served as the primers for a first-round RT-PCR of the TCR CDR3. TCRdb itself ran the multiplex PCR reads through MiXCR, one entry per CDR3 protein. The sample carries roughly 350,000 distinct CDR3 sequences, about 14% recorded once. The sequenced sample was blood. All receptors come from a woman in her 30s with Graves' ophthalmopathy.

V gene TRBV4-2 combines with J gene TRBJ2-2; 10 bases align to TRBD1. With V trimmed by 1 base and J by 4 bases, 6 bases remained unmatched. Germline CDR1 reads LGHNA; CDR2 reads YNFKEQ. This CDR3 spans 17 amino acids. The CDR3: CASSQATGGTTTGELFF. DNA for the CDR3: TGTGCCAGCAGCCAAGCGACAGGGGGCACCACCACCGGGGAGCTGTTTTTT.

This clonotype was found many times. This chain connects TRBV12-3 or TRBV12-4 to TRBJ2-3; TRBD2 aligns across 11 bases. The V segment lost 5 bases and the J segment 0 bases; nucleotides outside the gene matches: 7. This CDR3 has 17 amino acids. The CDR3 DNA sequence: TGTGCCAGCAGTCGGAGACTAGCGGGGACTAGCACAGATACGCAGTATTTT. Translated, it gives CASSRRLAGTSTDTQYF.

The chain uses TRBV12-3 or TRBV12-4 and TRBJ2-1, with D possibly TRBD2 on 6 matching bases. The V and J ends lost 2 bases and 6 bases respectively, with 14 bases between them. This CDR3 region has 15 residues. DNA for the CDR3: TGTGCCAGCAGTTTAAATGGCGGGGAGGTCAATGAGCAGTTCTTC. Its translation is CASSLNGGEVNEQFF.

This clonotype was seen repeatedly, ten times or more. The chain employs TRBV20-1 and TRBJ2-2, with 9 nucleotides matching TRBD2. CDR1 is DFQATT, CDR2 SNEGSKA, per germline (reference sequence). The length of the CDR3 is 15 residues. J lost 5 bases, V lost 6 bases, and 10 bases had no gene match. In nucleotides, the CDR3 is TGCAGTGCACAGTCTAGCGGGGTGACTACCGGGGAGCTGTTTTTT. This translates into CSAQSSGVTTGELFF.

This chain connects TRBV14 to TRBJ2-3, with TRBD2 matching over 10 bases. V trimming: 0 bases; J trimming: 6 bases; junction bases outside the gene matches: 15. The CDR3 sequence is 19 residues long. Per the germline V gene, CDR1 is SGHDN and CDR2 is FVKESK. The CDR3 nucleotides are TGTGCCAGCAGCCAAGATTACCAGCGGGGGGGGAAATGGGCTGATACGCAGTATTTT. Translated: CASSQDYQRGGKWADTQYF.

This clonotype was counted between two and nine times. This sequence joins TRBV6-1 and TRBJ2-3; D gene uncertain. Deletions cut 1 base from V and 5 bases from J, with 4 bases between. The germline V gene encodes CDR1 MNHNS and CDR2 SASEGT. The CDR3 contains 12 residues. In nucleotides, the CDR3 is TGTGCCAGCAGTGAAGGAGGAGATACGCAGTATTTT. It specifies CASSEGGDTQYF.

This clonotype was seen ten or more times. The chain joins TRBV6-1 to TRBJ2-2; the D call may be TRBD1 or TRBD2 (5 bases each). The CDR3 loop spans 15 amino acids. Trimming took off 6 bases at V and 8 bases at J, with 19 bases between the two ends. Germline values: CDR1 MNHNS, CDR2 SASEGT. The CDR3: CASRPLLQGGGELFF. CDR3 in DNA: TGTGCCAGCAGACCCCTTCTCCAGGGCGGGGGGGAGCTGTTTTTT.

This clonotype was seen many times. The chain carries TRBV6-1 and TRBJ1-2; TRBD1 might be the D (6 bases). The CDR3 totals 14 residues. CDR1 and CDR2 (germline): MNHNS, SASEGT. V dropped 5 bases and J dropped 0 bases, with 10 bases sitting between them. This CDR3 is CASSRTETNYGYTF. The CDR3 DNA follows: TGTGCCAGCAGTAGGACAGAGACTAACTATGGCTACACCTTC.

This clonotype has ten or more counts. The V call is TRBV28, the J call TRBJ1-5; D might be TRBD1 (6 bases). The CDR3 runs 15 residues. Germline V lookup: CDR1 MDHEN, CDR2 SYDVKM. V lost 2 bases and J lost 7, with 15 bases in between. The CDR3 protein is CASSLRGGREQPQHF. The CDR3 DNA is TGTGCCAGCAGTTTACGCGGGGGGCGCGAGCAGCCCCAGCATTTT.

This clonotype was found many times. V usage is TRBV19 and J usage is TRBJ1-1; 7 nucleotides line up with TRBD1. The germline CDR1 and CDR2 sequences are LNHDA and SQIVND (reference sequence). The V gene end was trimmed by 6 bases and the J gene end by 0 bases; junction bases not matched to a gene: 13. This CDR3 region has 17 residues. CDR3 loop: CASRSTGQLVLNTEAFF. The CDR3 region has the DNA TGTGCCAGTAGGTCCACGGGACAGTTGGTTTTGAACACTGAAGCTTTCTTT. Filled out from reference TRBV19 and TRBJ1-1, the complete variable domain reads DGGITQSPKYLFRKEGQNVTLSCEQNLNHDAMYWYRQDPGQGLRLIYYSQIVNDFQKGDIAEGYSVSREKKESFPLTVTSAQKNPTAFYLCASRSTGQLVLNTEAFFGQGTRLTVV.

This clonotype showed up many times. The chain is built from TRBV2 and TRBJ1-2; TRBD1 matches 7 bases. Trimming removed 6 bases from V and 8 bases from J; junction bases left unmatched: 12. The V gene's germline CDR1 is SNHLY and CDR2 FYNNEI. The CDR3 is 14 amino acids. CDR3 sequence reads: CASRPGTVLEGYTF. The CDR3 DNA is TGTGCCAGCAGACCCGGGACAGTTCTGGAAGGCTACACCTTC.

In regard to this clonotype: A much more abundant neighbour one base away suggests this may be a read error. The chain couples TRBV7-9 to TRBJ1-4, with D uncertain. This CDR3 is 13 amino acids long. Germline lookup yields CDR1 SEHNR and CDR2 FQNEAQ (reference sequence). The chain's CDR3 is CASSLTFNEKLLF. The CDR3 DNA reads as TGTGCCAGCAGCCTAACTTTTAATGAAAAACTGCTTTTT. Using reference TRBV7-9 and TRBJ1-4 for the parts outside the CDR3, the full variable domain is DTGVSQNPRHKITKRGQNVTFRCDPISEHNRLYWYRQTLGQGPEFLTYFQNEAQLEKSRLLSDRFSAERPKGSFSTLEIQRTEQGDSAMYLCASSLTFNEKLLFGSGTQLSVL.

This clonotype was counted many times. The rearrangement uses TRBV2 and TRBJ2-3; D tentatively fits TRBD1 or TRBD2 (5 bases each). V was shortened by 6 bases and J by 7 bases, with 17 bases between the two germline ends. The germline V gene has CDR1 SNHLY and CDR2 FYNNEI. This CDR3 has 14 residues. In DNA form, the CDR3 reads TGTGCCAGCAGCCGGGGCAGCGCCCAAAATACGCAGTATTTT. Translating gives CASSRGSAQNTQYF.

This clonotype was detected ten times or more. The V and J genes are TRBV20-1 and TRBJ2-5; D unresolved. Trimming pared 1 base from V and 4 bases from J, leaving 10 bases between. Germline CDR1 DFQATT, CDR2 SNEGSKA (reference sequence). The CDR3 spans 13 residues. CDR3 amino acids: CSARVGIGETQYF. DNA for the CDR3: TGCAGTGCTAGAGTAGGGATCGGAGAGACCCAGTACTTC.

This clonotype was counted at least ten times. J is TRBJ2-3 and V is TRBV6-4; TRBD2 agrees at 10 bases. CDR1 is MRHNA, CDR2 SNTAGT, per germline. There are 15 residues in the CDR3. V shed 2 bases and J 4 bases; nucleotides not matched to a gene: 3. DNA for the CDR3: TGTGCCAGCAGTGACCGGAGCGGGGGGGCAGATACGCAGTATTTT. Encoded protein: CASSDRSGGADTQYF.

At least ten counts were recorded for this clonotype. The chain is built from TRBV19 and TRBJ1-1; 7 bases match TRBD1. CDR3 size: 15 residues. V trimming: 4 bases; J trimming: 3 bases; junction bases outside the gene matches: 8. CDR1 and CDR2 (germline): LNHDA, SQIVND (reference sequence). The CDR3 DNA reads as TGTGCCAGTAGTACCTTCCAGGGGGGCTACACTGAAGCTTTCTTT. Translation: CASSTFQGGYTEAFF.

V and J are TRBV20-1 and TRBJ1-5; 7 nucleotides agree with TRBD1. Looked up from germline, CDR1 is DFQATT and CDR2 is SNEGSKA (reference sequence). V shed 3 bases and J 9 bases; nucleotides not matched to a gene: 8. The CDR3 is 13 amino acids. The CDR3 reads CSASRQGGAPQHF. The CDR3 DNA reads TGCAGTGCTAGCCGTCAGGGGGGAGCGCCCCAGCATTTT.

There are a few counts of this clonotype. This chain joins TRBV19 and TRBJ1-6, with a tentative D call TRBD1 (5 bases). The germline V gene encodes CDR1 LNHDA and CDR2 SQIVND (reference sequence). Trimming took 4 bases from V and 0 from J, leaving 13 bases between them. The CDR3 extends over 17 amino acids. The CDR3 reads CASSTPHGASYNSPLHF. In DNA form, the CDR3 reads TGTGCCAGTAGTACCCCTCACGGGGCCTCCTATAATTCACCCCTCCACTTT.

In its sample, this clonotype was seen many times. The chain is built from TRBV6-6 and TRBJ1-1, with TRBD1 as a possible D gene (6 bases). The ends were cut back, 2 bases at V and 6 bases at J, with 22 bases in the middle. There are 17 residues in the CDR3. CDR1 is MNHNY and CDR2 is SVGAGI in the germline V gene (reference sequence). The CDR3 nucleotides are TGTGCCAGCAGTTACCGGTTGCGGGGTAGGGGGATCCCTGAAGCTTTCTTT. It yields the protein CASSYRLRGRGIPEAFF.

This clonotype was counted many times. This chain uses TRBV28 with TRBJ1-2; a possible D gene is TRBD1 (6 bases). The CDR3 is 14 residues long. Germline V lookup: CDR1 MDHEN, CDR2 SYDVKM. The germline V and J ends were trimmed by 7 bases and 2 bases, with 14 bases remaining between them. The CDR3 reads CASTRGAGNYGYTF. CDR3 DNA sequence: TGTGCCAGCACTCGGGGGGCAGGAAACTATGGCTACACCTTC.

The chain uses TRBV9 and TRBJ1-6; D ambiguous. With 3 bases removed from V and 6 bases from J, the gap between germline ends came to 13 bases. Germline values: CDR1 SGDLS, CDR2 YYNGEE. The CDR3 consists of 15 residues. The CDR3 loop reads CASSGSTIANSPLHF. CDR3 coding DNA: TGTGCCAGCAGCGGGTCCACCATAGCTAATTCACCCCTCCACTTT.

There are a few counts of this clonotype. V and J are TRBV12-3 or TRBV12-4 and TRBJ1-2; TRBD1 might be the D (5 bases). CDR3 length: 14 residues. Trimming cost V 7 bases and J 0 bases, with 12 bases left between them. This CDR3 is CASKEWGTNYGYTF. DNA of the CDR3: TGTGCCAGCAAAGAGTGGGGGACTAACTATGGCTACACCTTC.

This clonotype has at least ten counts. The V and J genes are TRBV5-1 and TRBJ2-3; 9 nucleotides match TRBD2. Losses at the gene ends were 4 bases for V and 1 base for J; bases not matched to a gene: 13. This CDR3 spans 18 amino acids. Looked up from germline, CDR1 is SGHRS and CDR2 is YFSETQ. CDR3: CASSKTSNPSGGTDTQYF. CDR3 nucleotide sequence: TGCGCCAGCAGCAAAACCTCAAACCCTAGCGGGGGCACAGATACGCAGTATTTT.

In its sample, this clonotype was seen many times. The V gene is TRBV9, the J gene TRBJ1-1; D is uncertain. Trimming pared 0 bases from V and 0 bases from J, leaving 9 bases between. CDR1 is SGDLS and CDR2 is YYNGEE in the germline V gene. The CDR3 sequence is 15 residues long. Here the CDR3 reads CASSVGWQMNTEAFF. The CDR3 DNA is TGTGCCAGCAGCGTAGGTTGGCAGATGAACACTGAAGCTTTCTTT.

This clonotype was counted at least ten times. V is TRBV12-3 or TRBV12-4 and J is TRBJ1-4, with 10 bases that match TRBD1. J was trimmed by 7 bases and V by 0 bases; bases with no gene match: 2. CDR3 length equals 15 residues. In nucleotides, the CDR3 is TGTGCCAGCAGTTTAGCGACAGGGGGCAGTGAAAAACTGTTTTTT. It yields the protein CASSLATGGSEKLFF.